There are a few counts of the clone carrying this T cell receptor beta chain. Its cognate antigen is unknown. The data were taken from a study of beta chain features in type 1 diabetes. The study's findings and limits: The study found moderately but significantly shorter TCRB CDR3s in all four CD4+ subsets of Type 1 diabetes patients.

The whole isolated RNA underwent reverse transcription, so sequencing captured expressed TCRB transcripts. Data came from immunoSEQ multiplex PCR; TCRdb stores just in-frame clones and leaves some out. The sample consists of a few hundred thousand clones, roughly 12% of them appearing once. Sequences were obtained from naive CD4+ T cells from blood. This receptor was obtained from a woman aged 18 to 35 with type 1 diabetes.

CDR3 DNA sequence: TGTGCCAGCAGCGTTAGGACAGGCGACACTGAAGCTTTCTTT. This encodes CASSVRTGDTEAFF. This sequence joins TRBV9 and TRBJ1-1, with 7 bases identical to TRBD1. The J segment lost 3 bases and the V segment lost 2 bases, leaving 4 bases of the junction unmatched. The CDR3 loop spans 14 amino acids. CDR1 SGDLS and CDR2 YYNGEE come from the germline V gene. Full variable domain (remainder filled in from reference TRBV9 and TRBJ1-1): DSGVTQTPKHLITATGQRVTLRCSPRSGDLSVYWYQQSLDQGLQFLIQYYNGEERAKGNILERFSAQQFPDLHSELNLSSLELGDSALYFCASSVRTGDTEAFFGQGTRLTVV.